This T cell receptor beta chain was sequenced during a study of blood T cell repertoires in COVID-19. Study overall: Some COVID-19 samples were acute and others convalescent; all came from the United States, Italy and Spain.

The CDR3 sequence is 13 residues long. Germline V gene lookup returns CDR1 SGHRS and CDR2 YFSETQ. V lost 5 bases and J lost 6, with 15 bases in between. The table came from immunoSEQ multiplex PCR; TCRdb's copy has only in-frame clones and leaves some out. The repertoire consists of about 270,000 clones, with about nine tenths occurring once and the leading ten covering roughly 2.2%. V and J are TRBV5-1 and TRBJ2-7; D perhaps matches TRBD1 (6 bases). This TCR derives from a man aged 50-59 years with acute or convalescent COVID-19. The specimen was peripheral blood. DNA of the CDR3: TGCGCCAGCAGAACAGGGTCGGGCCCCGAGCAGTACTTC. Its protein is CASRTGSGPEQYF.